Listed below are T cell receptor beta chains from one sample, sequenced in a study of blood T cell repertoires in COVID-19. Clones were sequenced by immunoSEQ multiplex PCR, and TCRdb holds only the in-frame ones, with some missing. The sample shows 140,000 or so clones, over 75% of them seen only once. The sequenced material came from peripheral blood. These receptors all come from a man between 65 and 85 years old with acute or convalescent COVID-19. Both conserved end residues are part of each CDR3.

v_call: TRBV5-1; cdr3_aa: CASSRAGTYEQYF
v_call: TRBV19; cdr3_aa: CASSIGRRVLNTEAFF
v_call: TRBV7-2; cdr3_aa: CASSASWRTDTQYF
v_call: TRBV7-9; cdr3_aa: CASSSQMGALPEAFF
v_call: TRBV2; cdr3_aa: CAIGSHDTEAFF
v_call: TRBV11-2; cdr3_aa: CASSLRQGGDEQYF
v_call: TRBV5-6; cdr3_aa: CASSAYRGRFENIQYF
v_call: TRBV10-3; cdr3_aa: CAISARGDFSGNTIYF
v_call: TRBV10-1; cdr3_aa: CASSGGSMNTGELFF
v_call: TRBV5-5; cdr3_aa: CASSTGLAVSYEQYF
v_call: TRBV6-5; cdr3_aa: CASSLGQGPFNEQFF
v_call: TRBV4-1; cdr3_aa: CASSLLGVAGARGDTQYF
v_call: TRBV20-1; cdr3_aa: CSASGSIYNSPLHF
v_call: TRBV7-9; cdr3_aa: CASTRGGTNTGELFF
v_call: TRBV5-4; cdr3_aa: CASSLGGGQNQPQHF
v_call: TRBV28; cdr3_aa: CASVQGPEAFF
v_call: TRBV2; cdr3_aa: CASSERGQLNEKLFF
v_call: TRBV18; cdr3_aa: CASSRDRVEQYF
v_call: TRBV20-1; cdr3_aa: CSASLAGQETQYF
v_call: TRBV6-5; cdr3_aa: CASSSGTATEAFF
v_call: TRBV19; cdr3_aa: CASSTGTISGETQYF
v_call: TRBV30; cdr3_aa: CAFNPATNEKLFF
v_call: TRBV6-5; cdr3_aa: CASSLQGGLGEKLFF
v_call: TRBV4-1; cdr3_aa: CASSFSTGGDTGELFF
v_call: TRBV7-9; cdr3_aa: CASSRDRGGYGYTF
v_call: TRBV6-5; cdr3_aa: CASDYGDMGTEAFF
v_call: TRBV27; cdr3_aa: CASSSPNEQFF
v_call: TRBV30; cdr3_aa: CAWSLGQALSYEQYF
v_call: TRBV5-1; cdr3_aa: CASSFRGSSTDTQYF
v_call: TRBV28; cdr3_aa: CASNYQIAGTNTGELFF
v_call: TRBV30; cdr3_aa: CAWSRRQGDNYGYTF
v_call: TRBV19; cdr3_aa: CASSAKTGLMNTEAFF
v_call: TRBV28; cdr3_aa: CASSETSGPQETQYF
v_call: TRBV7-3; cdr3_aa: CASSFGGVRDTQYF
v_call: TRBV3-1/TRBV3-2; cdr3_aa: CASSQDQGAEPLHF
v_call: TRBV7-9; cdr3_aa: CASSFRTSGLDTQYF
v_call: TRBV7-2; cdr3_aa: CASSLDLGTGLPPLHF
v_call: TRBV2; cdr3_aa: CASNPEGQGVDTQYF
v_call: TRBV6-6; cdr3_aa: CASSDTTGDGNTIYF
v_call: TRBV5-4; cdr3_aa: CASSSSGTGDYEQYF
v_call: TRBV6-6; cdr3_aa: CASGGGLAEYNEQFF
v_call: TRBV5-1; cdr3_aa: CASSFTFGSSYNEQFF
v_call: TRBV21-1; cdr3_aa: CASSKSLQGQNEKLFF
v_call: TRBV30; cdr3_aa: CAWSVISRGHVNTGELFF
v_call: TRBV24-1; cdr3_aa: CATSERQGANQPQHF
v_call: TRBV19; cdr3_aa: CASKAGTGTLPGELFF
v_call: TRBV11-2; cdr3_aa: CASSLVLAGGDTQYF
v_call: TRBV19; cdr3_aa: CASHGATNEKLFF
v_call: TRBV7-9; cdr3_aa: CASSQGLNGYTF
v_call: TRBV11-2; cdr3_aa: CASSLGGVYEQYF
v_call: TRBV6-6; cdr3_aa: CASSYEQGIRGELFF
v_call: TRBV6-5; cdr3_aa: CASRATVNTEAFF
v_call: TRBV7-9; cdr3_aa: CASSLWGLADEQYF